Sequencing of this T cell receptor (beta chain) was carried out in a study of blood T cells in healthy people across ages (dated by TCRdb to between 2014 and 2016). Notes on the research overall: In model experiments, roughly one uniquely barcoded TCR beta cDNA molecule per two T cells was captured by template switching. To track age-related changes in TCR beta repertoire diversity, the study relied on deep sequencing normalized with unique cDNA molecular identifiers. The donors were split into four age groups: young (average about 15 years), middle-aged (more than 35), aged (more than 55) and long-lived (82). Donors of different ages were randomly distributed across sequencing lanes to avoid experimental bias. Using the same blood draw, the study looked at two additional independent replicas of 1 million unique cDNA reads for two donors, one aged 18 to 30 and the other aged 80 or older.

The roughly 39 donors, aged about 6 to 100 years, were systemically healthy Caucasian individuals from Russia. Each donor gave around 9 milliliters of peripheral blood, collected into EDTA-treated Vacutainer tubes. Ficoll-Paque density-gradient centrifugation was used to isolate PBMCs, with at least 6.5 million obtained per sample. Trizol reagent was used to extract total RNA from PBMCs, with at least 5 micrograms per sample. For every donor, flow cytometry on a PBMC aliquot measured the percentage of naive CD45RAhigh/CD27high T cells. Study-level results and caveats: Observed TCR beta diversity per million T cells fell roughly linearly with age, and a significant reduction was already apparent by age around 40. Estimates of total diversity based on one million sequenced T cells were regarded as lower bounds and as underestimates. There was a strong correlation between observed TCR beta diversity and the percentage of naive T cells measured by flow cytometry. Compared with the aged group, more naive CD4+ T cells, fewer expanded clones and increased TCR diversity were shown by the long-lived group, suggesting age selection. The CMV infection status of donors was not known, potentially confounding age-related changes in expanded clonotypes. Bulk unsorted PBMC profiling prevented conclusive comparison of naive and antigen-experienced compartments.

Library generation was performed with 5' RACE. Sequencing instrument: Illumina HiSeq 2500. A second PCR of about 7 to 12 cycles was run with a J-beta primer mix and a sample-barcoded 5' primer. A unique molecular identifier was introduced onto each TCR beta cDNA molecule by a template-switch 5' adaptor carrying 12 random nucleotides. Each sample yielded at least 2.5 million CDR3-containing paired-end reads. All of the RNA was converted into first-strand cDNA using the Mint cDNA synthesis kit, with a TRBC-specific oligonucleotide serving as the primer. Following uracil-DNA glycosylase treatment, all cDNA underwent a first 18-cycle PCR with the universal primers M1SS and BC2_uni_R. The paper's data handling went like this. Each sample was normalized by randomly selecting 1 million high-quality reads, each carrying a distinct molecular identifier. Reads sharing molecular identifiers were discarded rather than binned into consensus sequences. MiTCR, with a Q25 quality threshold and the strictest error-elimination algorithm, was used for CDR3 identification, clonotype clustering and error correction. A nonparametric unseen species model with Euler transformation was used to estimate lower-bound total TCR beta diversity. TCRdb cleaned the public reads at Q25 with fastp, built clones with MiXCR and kept in-frame beta chains. Records with the same CDR3 protein are collapsed into one entry carrying the most frequent genes and DNA. The V and J calls shown here were made by TCRdb, not taken from the authors' results. A total of fewer than 950,000 distinct CDR3 sequences appear in this sample, about 55% of them only once. Of the sample, around 40% is held by the ten largest clones.

With regard to this clonotype: This receptor's antigen is unknown. Base qualities are not at hand, and no much larger clone is one base apart.

From its cysteine to its phenylalanine, the CDR3 spans 17 amino acids. Only the CDR3 part of the read is kept: 51 bases, read in frame from the first base. The germline V gene encodes CDR1 SGDLS and CDR2 YYNGEE. Here V drops 0 bases and J drops 8 bases, and the junction holds 12 bases not matched to any gene. The sample comprised blood. The chain is assembled from TRBV9 and TRBJ2-3, with 10 bases matching TRBD1. This TCR came from a man aged 80 or over in good health. Here the CDR3 is given as CASSVALGDRGRSTQYF. The DNA sequence is TGTGCCAGCAGCGTAGCATTGGGGGACAGGGGAAGAAGTACGCAGTATTTT.